The clone carrying this TCR beta chain has just a few counts. The genes and germline here are from mouse. The read ends 4 residues before the CDR3 terminus; that terminus is restored from the germline J gene. The data were obtained in a study of CD8+ T cells in alopecia areata. Study information: Female C3H/HeJ mice aged roughly 7-11 weeks were given skin from C3H/HeJ graft donors, 6-12 months old, that had spontaneous alopecia.

Sequencing templates came from extracted RNA that was reverse transcribed into cDNA. Libraries were prepared by immunoSEQ multiplex PCR; TCRdb keeps only in-frame clonotypes and omits some of them. This sample comprises approximately 110,000 clones, none seen once only. Germline CDR1 reads NSQYPW; CDR2 reads LRSPGD (reference sequence). V was shortened by 5 bases and J by 0 bases, with 8 bases between the two germline ends. The CDR3 is made up of 13 amino acids. This receptor was taken from a C3H/HeJ mouse with alopecia areata. Mice of this strain are of MHC haplotype H2-k. This chain links TRBV1 with TRBJ2-7; TRBD1 is a possible D gene (5 bases). Sequencing was done on a sample of lesional skin. The sequenced CDR3 bases are TGCACCTGCAGTCTTGACAGCTCCTAT. Its protein product is CTCSLDSSY. The CDR3 reads in full as CTCSLDSSYEQYF.